Described below is a single TCR beta chain sequence and its context. As yet, its antigen is unknown. Every patient relapsed after autologous stem cell transplantation, and brentuximab vedotin exposure varied. Researchers used magnetic negative selection to pull out pure CD4+ T cells from thawed PBMCs. This sample stems from a study of PD-1 blockade in classical Hodgkin lymphoma. Across the whole study: The study gave patients nivolumab 3 mg/kg intravenously every 2 weeks. Study-level findings and limits: There was a significant rise in CD4+ TCR diversity by C4D1, with no such rise for CD8+. Newly diagnosed patients reportedly had lower baseline TCR diversity than healthy donors.

Assay used: immunoSEQ multiplex PCR; TCRdb lists only in-frame clones, some missing. The table records tens of thousands of clones, 65% to 90% of them present only once. The TCR comes from a human donor with classical Hodgkin lymphoma. The material sequenced was CD4+ T cells from blood, taken at baseline.

The CDR3 DNA is TGCGCCAGCAGCTTGAAGGGGAGTGAGCAGTTCTTC. This codes for CASSLKGSEQFF. The gene calls are TRBV5-1 and TRBJ2-1, with D perhaps TRBD1 or TRBD2 (5 bases each). This CDR3 is built from 12 residues. Trimming left V 1 base short and J 9 bases short, with 8 bases between. CDR1 is SGHRS, CDR2 YFSETQ, per germline.